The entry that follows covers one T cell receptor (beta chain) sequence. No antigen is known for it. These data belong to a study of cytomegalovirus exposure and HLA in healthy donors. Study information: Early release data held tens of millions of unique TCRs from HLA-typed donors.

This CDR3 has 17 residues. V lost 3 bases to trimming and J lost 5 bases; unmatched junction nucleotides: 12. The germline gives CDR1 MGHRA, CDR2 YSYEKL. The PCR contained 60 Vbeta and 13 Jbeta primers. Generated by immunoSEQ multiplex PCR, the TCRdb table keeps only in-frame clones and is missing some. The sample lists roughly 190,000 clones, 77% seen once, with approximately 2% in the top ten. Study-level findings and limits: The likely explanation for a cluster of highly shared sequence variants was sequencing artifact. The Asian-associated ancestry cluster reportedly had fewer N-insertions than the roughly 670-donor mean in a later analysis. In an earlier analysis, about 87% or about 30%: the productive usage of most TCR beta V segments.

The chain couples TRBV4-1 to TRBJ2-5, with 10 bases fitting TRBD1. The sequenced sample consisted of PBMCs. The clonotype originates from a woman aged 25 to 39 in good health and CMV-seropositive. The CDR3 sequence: CASSHNPRDRGVETQYF. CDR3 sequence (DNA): TGCGCCAGCAGCCACAACCCACGGGACAGGGGAGTTGAGACCCAGTACTTC.